This TCR beta chain was sequenced during a study of graft-versus-host responses after intestinal transplantation (dated by TCRdb to the early 2020s). Background on the whole study: Recipients received multivisceral, liver-intestinal, or isolated intestinal transplants. Anti-thymocyte globulin induction was given to all recipients, followed by maintenance tacrolimus and steroids for about 3 years. After intestinal transplantation, graft-versus-host and host-versus-graft alloreactive T cell clones in the graft, circulation and bone marrow were tracked using bulk TCR-beta CDR3 sequencing. Alloreactive clones were identified by sequencing pre-transplant mixed lymphocyte reaction products and comparing these products with unstimulated pre-transplant donor and recipient T cells. The cohort enrolled 24 intestinal transplant recipients, one of whom was a retransplant, and a few patients without pretransplant specimens were excluded. Donor T cell macrochimerism was defined as a peak of at least 4% donor T cells among recipient peripheral blood mononuclear cells. Rather than being sequenced by the commercial service, samples from a few later patients were sequenced in-house on an Illumina MiSeq and processed with MiXCR. The paper as a whole reports these results and caveats: The conclusions were limited by the relatively low number and heterogeneity of the intestinal transplant patients. GvH clones were detected in recipient bone marrow, and some of these GvH clones were observed earlier in ileal mucosa or blood, consistent with an intestinal mucosal origin. In the allografts of patients with donor T cell macrochimerism, GvH to HvG T cell clonal ratios were high. Early after transplant, peak levels of circulating GvH clones were found to be associated with declines in HvG clones.

To prepare the library, the immunoSEQ multiplex PCR assay was applied. Adaptive Biotechnologies carried out high-throughput TCR-beta CDR3 sequencing of genomic DNA for most patients. For the original study's pipeline: TCR sequencing data were retrieved from Adaptive's ImmunoSEQ software for around 19 patients, whereas a few other patients were processed with MiXCR and VDJtools. CDR3 nucleotide sequences shared by donor and recipient were removed because the origin of these sequences could not be assigned. At least 2-fold expansion over unstimulated cells and a minimum CFSE-low frequency of 0.002% (template counts) or 0.001% (read counts) were required for clones to be classified as alloreactive. A clone was considered mappable if detected in the sequenced pre-transplant spleen, lymph node, or MLR CFSE-low populations of the donor or recipient. Cumulative frequency of alloreactive clones was calculated as a percentage of all sequences weighted by copy number. This immuneACCESS table, as held by TCRdb, lists in-frame sequences with V and J called but not all clones. Of the missing ones, under half trace to an unresolved V gene in checked studies; the others have no known cause. Clone size and V and J calls were adopted from that table, with D and trimming inferred from the DNA. This sample comprises nearly 30,000 clones, approximately 80% of them detected only once. The ten largest clones take up approximately 2.8% of the sample.

A word on this clone: The antigen it binds to is not known. Base qualities are not recorded, but no much larger clone differs from it by a single base.

V is cut by 0 bases and J by 1 base, and the space between the germline ends is 4 bases. In the germline V gene, CDR1 corresponds to SGHTS and CDR2 to YDEGEE. The CDR3 runs 14 residues from the cysteine to the phenylalanine. The entry retains the CDR3 DNA only, 42 bases that are in frame from base 1. To isolate intraepithelial and lamina propria lymphocytes from graft specimens, dithiothreitol, EDTA incubations and collagenase D digestion were used. Bulk TCR-beta sequencing was performed on serial intestinal graft biopsy specimens collected as late as 600 days after transplant. The TCR comes from a human patient who received an intestinal transplant, so some T cells may come from the graft donor. The V and J genes are TRBV5-8 and TRBJ2-2; the D gene remains uncertain. The material sequenced was ileum tissue, taken 98 days after intestinal transplantation. This receptor has the CDR3 CASSLVRNTGELFF. In nucleotide form, the sequence is TGTGCCAGCAGCTTGGTCAGGAACACCGGGGAGCTGTTTTTT.